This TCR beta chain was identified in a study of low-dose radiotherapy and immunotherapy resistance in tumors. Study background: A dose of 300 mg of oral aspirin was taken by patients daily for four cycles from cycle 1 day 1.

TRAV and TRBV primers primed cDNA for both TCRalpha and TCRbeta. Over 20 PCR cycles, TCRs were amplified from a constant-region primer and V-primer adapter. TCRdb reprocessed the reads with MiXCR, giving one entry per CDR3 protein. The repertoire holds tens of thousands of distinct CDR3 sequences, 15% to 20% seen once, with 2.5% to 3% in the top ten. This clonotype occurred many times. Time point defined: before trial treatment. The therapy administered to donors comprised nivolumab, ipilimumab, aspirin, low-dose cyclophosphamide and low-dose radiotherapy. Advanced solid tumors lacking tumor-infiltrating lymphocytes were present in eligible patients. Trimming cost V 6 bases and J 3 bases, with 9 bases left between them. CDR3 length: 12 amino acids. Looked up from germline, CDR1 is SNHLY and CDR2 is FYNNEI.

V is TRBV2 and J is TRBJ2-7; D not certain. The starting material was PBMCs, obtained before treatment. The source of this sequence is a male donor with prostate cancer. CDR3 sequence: CASSSAIYEQYF. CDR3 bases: TGTGCCAGCAGCTCTGCCATCTACGAGCAGTACTTC.